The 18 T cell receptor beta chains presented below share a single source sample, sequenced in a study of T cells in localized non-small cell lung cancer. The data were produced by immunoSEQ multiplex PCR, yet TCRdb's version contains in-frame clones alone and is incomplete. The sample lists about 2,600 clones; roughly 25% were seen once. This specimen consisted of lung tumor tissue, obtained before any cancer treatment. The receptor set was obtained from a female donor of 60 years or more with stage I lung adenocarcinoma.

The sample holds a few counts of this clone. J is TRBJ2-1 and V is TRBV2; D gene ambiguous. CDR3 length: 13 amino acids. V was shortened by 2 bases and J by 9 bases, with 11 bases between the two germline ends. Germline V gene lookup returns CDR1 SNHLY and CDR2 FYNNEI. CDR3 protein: CASSEPFILEQFF. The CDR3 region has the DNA TGTGCCAGCAGTGAACCATTTATTCTTGAGCAGTTCTTC. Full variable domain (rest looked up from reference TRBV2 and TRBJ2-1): EPEVTQTPSHQVTQMGQEVILRCVPISNHLYFYWYRQILGQKVEFLVSFYNNEISEKSEIFDDQFSVERPDGSNFTLKIRSTKLEDSAMYFCASSEPFILEQFFGPGTRLTVL.

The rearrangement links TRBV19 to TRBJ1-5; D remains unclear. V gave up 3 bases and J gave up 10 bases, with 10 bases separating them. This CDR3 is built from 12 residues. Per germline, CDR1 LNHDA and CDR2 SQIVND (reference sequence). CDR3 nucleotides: TGTGCCAGTAGTATCCCCCCAAGTCCCCAGCATTTT. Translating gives CASSIPPSPQHF.

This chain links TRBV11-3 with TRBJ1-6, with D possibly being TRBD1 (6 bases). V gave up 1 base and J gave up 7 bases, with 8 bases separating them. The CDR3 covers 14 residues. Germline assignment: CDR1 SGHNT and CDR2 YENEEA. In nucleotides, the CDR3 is TGTGCCAGCAGCTTAGGTGACAGGAATTCACCCCTCCACTTT. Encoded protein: CASSLGDRNSPLHF.

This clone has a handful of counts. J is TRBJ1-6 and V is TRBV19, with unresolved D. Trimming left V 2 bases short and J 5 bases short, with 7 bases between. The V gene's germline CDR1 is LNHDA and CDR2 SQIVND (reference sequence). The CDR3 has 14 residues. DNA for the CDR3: TGTGCCAGTAGTATACTCACGGATAATTCACCCCTCCACTTT. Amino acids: CASSILTDNSPLHF.

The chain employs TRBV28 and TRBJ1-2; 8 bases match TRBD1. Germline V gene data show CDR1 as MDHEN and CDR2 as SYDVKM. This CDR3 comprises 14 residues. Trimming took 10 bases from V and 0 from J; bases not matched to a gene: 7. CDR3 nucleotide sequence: TGTGCCACCTACAGGGGGTCGGCTAACTATGGCTACACCTTC. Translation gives CATYRGSANYGYTF.

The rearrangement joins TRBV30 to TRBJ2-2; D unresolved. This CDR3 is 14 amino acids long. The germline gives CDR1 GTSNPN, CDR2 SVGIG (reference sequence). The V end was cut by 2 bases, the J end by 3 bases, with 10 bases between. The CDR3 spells CAWSIGPYTGELFF. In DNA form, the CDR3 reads TGTGCCTGGAGTATAGGACCCTACACCGGGGAGCTGTTTTTT.

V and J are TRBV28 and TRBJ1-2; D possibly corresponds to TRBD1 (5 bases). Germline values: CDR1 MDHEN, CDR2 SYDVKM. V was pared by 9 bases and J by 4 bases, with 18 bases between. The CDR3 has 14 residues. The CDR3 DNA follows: TGTGCCAGTAGACAATCTCGGGGGGTCTATGGCTACACCTTC. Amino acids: CASRQSRGVYGYTF.

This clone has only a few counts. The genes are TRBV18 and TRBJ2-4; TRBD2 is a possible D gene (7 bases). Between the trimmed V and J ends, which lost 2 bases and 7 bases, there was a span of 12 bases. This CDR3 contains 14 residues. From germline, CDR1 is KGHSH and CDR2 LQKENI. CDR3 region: CASSPGGAGNIQYF. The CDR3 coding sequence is TGTGCCAGCTCACCAGGGGGGGCAGGGAACATTCAGTACTTC.

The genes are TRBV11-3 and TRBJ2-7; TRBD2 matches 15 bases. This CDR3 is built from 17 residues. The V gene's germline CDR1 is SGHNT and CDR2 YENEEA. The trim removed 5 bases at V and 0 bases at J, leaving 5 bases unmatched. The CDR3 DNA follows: TGTGCCAGCAGCCCGAGGACTAGCGGGAGGGACTCCTACGAGCAGTACTTC. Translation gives CASSPRTSGRDSYEQYF.

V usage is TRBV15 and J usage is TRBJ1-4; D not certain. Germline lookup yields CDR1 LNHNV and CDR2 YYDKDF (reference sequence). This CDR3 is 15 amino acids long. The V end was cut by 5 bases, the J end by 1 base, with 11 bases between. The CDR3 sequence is CATSPTRRTNEKLFF. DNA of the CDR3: TGTGCCACCAGCCCCACGCGGCGAACTAATGAAAAACTGTTTTTT.

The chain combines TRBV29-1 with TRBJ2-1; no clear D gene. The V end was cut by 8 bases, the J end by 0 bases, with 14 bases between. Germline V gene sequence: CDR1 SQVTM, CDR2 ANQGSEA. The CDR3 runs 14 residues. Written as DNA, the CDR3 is TGCAGCTCCCGCCTCACCAGCTCCTACAATGAGCAGTTCTTC. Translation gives CSSRLTSSYNEQFF.

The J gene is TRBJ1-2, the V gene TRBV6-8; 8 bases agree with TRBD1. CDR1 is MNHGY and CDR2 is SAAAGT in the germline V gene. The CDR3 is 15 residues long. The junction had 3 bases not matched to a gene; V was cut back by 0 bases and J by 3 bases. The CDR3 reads CASSYSGTGYYGYTF. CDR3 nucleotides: TGTGCCAGCAGTTACTCGGGGACAGGATACTATGGCTACACCTTC.

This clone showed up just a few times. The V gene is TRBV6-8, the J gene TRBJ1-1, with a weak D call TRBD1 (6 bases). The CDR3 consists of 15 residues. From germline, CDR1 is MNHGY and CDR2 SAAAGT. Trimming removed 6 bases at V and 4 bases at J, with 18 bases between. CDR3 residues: CASRFGGMGGTEAFF. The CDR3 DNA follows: TGTGCCAGCAGGTTCGGGGGCATGGGTGGCACTGAAGCTTTCTTT.

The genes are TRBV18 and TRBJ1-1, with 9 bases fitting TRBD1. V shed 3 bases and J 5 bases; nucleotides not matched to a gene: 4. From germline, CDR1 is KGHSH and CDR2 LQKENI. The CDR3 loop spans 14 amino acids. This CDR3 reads CASSPGTGNTEAFF. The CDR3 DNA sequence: TGTGCCAGCTCACCCGGGACAGGGAATACTGAAGCTTTCTTT.

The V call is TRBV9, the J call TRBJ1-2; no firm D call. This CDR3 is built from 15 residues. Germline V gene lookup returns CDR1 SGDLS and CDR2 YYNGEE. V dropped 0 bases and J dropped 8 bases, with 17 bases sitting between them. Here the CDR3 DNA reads TGTGCCAGCAGCGTAGAAGAGAAAAGGGCCAGGGGCTACACCTTC. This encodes CASSVEEKRARGYTF.

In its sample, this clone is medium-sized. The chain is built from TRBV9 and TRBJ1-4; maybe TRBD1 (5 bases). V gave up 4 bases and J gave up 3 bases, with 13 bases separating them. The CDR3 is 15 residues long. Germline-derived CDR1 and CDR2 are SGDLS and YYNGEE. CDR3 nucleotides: TGTGCCAGCAGCCCCCAGCAGGGCTCTAATGAAAAACTGTTTTTT. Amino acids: CASSPQQGSNEKLFF. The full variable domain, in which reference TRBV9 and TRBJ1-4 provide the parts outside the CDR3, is DSGVTQTPKHLITATGQRVTLRCSPRSGDLSVYWYQQSLDQGLQFLIQYYNGEERAKGNILERFSAQQFPDLHSELNLSSLELGDSALYFCASSPQQGSNEKLFFGSGTQLSVL.

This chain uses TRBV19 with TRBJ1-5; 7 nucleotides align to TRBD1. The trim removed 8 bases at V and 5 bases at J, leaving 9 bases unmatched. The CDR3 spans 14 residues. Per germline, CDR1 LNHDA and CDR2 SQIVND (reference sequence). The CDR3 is CASGAGDRYQPQHF. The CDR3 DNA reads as TGTGCCAGTGGGGCGGGGGACAGATATCAGCCCCAGCATTTT. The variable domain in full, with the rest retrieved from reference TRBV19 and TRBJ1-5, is DGGITQSPKYLFRKEGQNVTLSCEQNLNHDAMYWYRQDPGQGLRLIYYSQIVNDFQKGDIAEGYSVSREKKESFPLTVTSAQKNPTAFYLCASGAGDRYQPQHFGDGTRLSIL.

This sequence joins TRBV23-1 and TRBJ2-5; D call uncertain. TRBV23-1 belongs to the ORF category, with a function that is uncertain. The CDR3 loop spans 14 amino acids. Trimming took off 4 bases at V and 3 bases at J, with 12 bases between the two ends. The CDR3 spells CASSLSARKETQYF. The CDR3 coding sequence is TGCGCCAGCAGTCTATCGGCACGGAAAGAGACCCAGTACTTC.